The 32 T cell receptor beta chains presented below share a single source sample, sequenced in a study of blood T cell repertoires in COVID-19. Sequenced by immunoSEQ multiplex PCR; TCRdb stores in-frame clones only, minus some. The sample holds nearly 250,000 clones, about 82% seen once. Sequencing input: PBMCs or T cells enriched from blood (not recorded which). The source of these receptors is a woman aged 45-65 years with acute COVID-19.

CDR3 sequence: CASSREFRSETQYF. For the CDR3, the DNA is TGCGCCAGCAGCCGGGAGTTCAGGTCGGAGACCCAGTACTTC. The V call is TRBV4-3, the J call TRBJ2-5; TRBD2 might be the D (5 bases). Trimming took 4 bases from V and 5 from J, leaving 14 bases between them. The CDR3 is 14 amino acids. In germline, CDR1 is LGHNA, CDR2 YSLEER.

Worth noting for this clone: Other DNA variants within this sample encode the same CDR3. The rearrangement links TRBV30 to TRBJ1-1; D may be TRBD1 (5 bases). The germline CDR1 and CDR2 sequences are GTSNPN and SVGIG (reference sequence). The V and J ends lost 2 bases and 1 base respectively, with 8 bases between them. The length of the CDR3 is 13 residues. The chain's CDR3 is CAWSRQGNTEAFF. For the CDR3, the DNA is TGTGCCTGGAGTCGGCAGGGGAACACTGAAGCTTTCTTT.

This rearrangement joins TRBV6-5 to TRBJ1-2; D not certain. CDR1 is MNHEY, CDR2 SVGAGI, per germline. The CDR3 totals 14 residues. V was clipped by 4 bases and J by 3 bases, with 12 bases between them. The CDR3 reads CASSSPSGDYGYTF. The CDR3 DNA sequence: TGTGCCAGCAGTTCCCCGTCCGGGGACTATGGCTACACCTTC.

The chain uses TRBV6-5 and TRBJ1-1; TRBD1 agrees at 8 bases. The CDR3 sequence is 15 residues long. The germline V gene has CDR1 MNHEY and CDR2 SVGAGI. V gave up 4 bases and J gave up 3 bases; unmatched junction bases: 7. The CDR3 DNA follows: TGTGCCAGCAGTTTCCAGGACAGGGAGCACACTGAAGCTTTCTTT. Its translation: CASSFQDREHTEAFF.

This clone was observed once. The chain combines TRBV27 with TRBJ2-1; 9 positions match TRBD2. The trim removed 5 bases at V and 7 bases at J, leaving 3 bases unmatched. CDR1 is MNHEY and CDR2 is SMNVEV in the germline V gene (reference sequence). The CDR3 contains 13 residues. CDR3 protein: CASSISGSNEQFF. The CDR3 DNA reads as TGTGCCAGCAGTATTAGCGGGAGTAATGAGCAGTTCTTC.

The chain uses TRBV4-3 and TRBJ1-5, with D uncertain. The V end was cut by 0 bases, the J end by 7 bases, with 7 bases between. Germline assignment: CDR1 LGHNA and CDR2 YSLEER. The CDR3 has 13 residues. The CDR3 DNA sequence: TGCGCCAGCAGCCAAGATGTCCGGCAGCCCCAGCATTTT. Residues: CASSQDVRQPQHF.

The chain has TRBV4-3 and TRBJ1-2; D perhaps matches TRBD1 (6 bases). Germline V gene sequence: CDR1 LGHNA, CDR2 YSLEER. The CDR3 consists of 15 residues. V lost 0 bases and J lost 3, with 11 bases in between. The CDR3 sequence: CASSQDDRQDYGYTF. DNA of the CDR3: TGCGCCAGCAGCCAAGATGATAGACAGGACTATGGCTACACCTTC.

This chain uses TRBV6-5 with TRBJ1-1; D may be TRBD1 (5 bases). From germline, CDR1 is MNHEY and CDR2 SVGAGI. V lost 4 bases to trimming and J lost 1 base, with 13 bases between them. The CDR3 has 15 residues. The CDR3 region is CASSFRGLKNTEAFF. DNA of the CDR3: TGTGCCAGCAGTTTCCGGGGGTTGAAGAACACTGAAGCTTTCTTT.

This clone was recorded many times. The V call is TRBV29-1, the J call TRBJ1-1; D may be TRBD1 (6 bases). Germline V gene sequence: CDR1 SQVTM, CDR2 ANQGSEA. Deletions cut 8 bases from V and 4 bases from J, with 23 bases between. The CDR3 spans 15 residues. CDR3 nucleotides: TGCAGCTCAAAAAAGAAGGACAGCGGACCCACTGAAGCTTTCTTT. The encoded protein is CSSKKKDSGPTEAFF.

The chain combines TRBV15 with TRBJ1-4, with 8 bases fitting TRBD1. Germline V CDR1 and CDR2: LNHNV, YYDKDF (reference sequence). The CDR3 is 16 residues long. The trim removed 0 bases at V and 8 bases at J, leaving 8 bases unmatched. CDR3 residues: CATSRDRDRGGEKLFF. The CDR3 DNA sequence: TGTGCCACCAGCAGAGATCGCGACAGGGGAGGAGAAAAACTGTTTTTT.

In this sample, this clone turned up once. The V and J genes are TRBV2 and TRBJ1-5, with TRBD1 identical over 9 bases. Germline trimming cut 7 bases from V and 5 bases from J; bases unmatched to any gene: 6. The CDR3 totals 14 residues. CDR1 is SNHLY and CDR2 is FYNNEI in the germline V gene. The CDR3 spells CASTDDRGDQPQHF. The CDR3, as DNA: TGTGCCAGCACTGACGACAGGGGGGATCAGCCCCAGCATTTT.

V usage is TRBV18 and J usage is TRBJ2-7; 11 bases match TRBD1. The CDR3 consists of 14 residues. Per the germline V gene, CDR1 is KGHSH and CDR2 is LQKENI. After removal of 3 bases from V and 7 bases from J, the junction contained 5 bases not matched to a gene. The CDR3: CASSPDRGPREQYF. In DNA, the CDR3 is TGTGCCAGCTCACCGGACAGGGGGCCGAGGGAGCAGTACTTC.

The chain carries TRBV6-5 and TRBJ1-1; D gene uncertain. The CDR3 contains 13 residues. Trimming shortened V by 4 bases and J by 1 base, and 7 bases separated the two germline ends. The germline CDR1 and CDR2 sequences are MNHEY and SVGAGI. The DNA of the CDR3 is TGTGCCAGCAGTTTTAACACGAACACTGAAGCTTTCTTT. Its translation: CASSFNTNTEAFF.

The chain uses TRBV29-1 and TRBJ1-1; 7 bases align to TRBD1. Germline CDR1 is SQVTM and CDR2 is ANQGSEA. V shed 3 bases and J 6 bases; nucleotides not matched to a gene: 7. This CDR3 spans 13 amino acids. The CDR3 bases are TGCAGCGTTGAGTCGACAGGGCAGTCTGAAGCTTTCTTT. Amino acids: CSVESTGQSEAFF.

This CDR3 is CASSQEGGAGTDTQYF. CDR3 bases: TGTGCCAGCAGCCAAGAAGGGGGGGCCGGCACAGATACGCAGTATTTT. The chain is built from TRBV4-2 and TRBJ2-3; weak D call: TRBD2 (7 bases). Per the germline V gene, CDR1 is LGHNA and CDR2 is YNFKEQ. This CDR3 contains 16 residues. Trimming removed 0 bases at V and 1 base at J, with 11 bases between.

This clone was counted between two and nine times. CDR3 amino acids: CASSQREGANEQYF. The CDR3 nucleotides are TGCGCCAGCAGCCAGAGAGAGGGGGCCAACGAGCAGTACTTC. The chain links TRBV4-1 to TRBJ2-7; TRBD1 matches at 7 bases. CDR1 and CDR2 from the germline V gene are MGHRA and YSYEKL. Germline trimming cut 3 bases from V and 5 bases from J; bases unmatched to any gene: 7. The CDR3 has 14 residues.

This clone was found once. The J gene is TRBJ1-2, the V gene TRBV6-2 or TRBV6-3; D might be TRBD1 (5 bases). With 5 bases removed from V and 7 bases from J, the gap between germline ends came to 8 bases. Germline lookup yields CDR1 MNHEY and CDR2 SVGEGT. This CDR3 contains 11 residues. In nucleotides, the CDR3 is TGTGCCAGCAGTGGACATGTTGGCTACACCTTC. It specifies CASSGHVGYTF.

The V call is TRBV3-1 (or the pseudogene TRBV3-2), the J call TRBJ1-3, with D unclear. The germline V gene encodes CDR1 LGHDT and CDR2 YNNKEL (reference sequence). The length of the CDR3 is 16 residues. The V end lost 4 bases, the J end lost 0 bases, and 13 bases lay between the germline ends. Here the CDR3 reads CASSLTRQVSGNTIYF. DNA for the CDR3: TGTGCCAGCAGCCTTACTAGACAAGTCTCTGGAAACACCATATATTTT.

The chain is built from TRBV7-2 and TRBJ2-2; perhaps TRBD1 as D (5 bases). Looked up from germline, CDR1 is SGHTA and CDR2 is FQGNSA. The CDR3 loop spans 14 amino acids. Trimming took off 5 bases at V and 2 bases at J, with 9 bases between the two ends. The CDR3 bases are TGTGCCAGCAGCACGGACATTAACACCGGGGAGCTGTTTTTT. It specifies CASSTDINTGELFF.

Remarks on this clone: Other DNA sequences of this sample code for an identical CDR3. V and J are TRBV30 and TRBJ1-2, with no clear D. V lost 0 bases and J 4 bases, leaving 6 bases between the germline ends. Germline loops: CDR1 GTSNPN, CDR2 SVGIG (reference sequence). The CDR3 runs 12 residues. CDR3 protein: CAWSVQVYGYTF. The CDR3 DNA reads as TGTGCCTGGAGTGTACAAGTCTATGGCTACACCTTC. The whole variable domain, filled in from reference TRBV30 and TRBJ1-2, reads SQTIHQWPATLVQPVGSPLSLECTVEGTSNPNLYWYRQAAGRGLQLLFYSVGIGQISSEVPQNLSASRPQDRQFILSSKKLLLSDSGFYLCAWSVQVYGYTFGSGTRLTVV.

The chain is built from TRBV6-5 and TRBJ1-1, with D perhaps TRBD1 (5 bases). CDR1 MNHEY and CDR2 SVGAGI come from the germline V gene. This CDR3 is 13 amino acids long. The V end was cut by 0 bases, the J end by 9 bases, with 11 bases between. The CDR3 loop is CASSYSLEGKAFF. CDR3 nucleotide sequence: TGTGCCAGCAGTTACTCGTTGGAGGGGAAAGCTTTCTTT.

The chain combines TRBV27 with TRBJ1-5, with TRBD1 matching 7 bases. The germline V gene has CDR1 MNHEY and CDR2 SMNVEV (reference sequence). The CDR3 has 17 residues. The V gene end was trimmed by 5 bases and the J gene end by 0 bases; junction bases not matched to a gene: 10. The DNA of the CDR3 is TGTGCCAGCAGTCTGCGCTGGACAGGAGATAGCAATCAGCCCCAGCATTTT. Translated, it gives CASSLRWTGDSNQPQHF.

A few counts support this clone. CDR3 sequence: CASRRGSQPQHF. In nucleotides, the CDR3 is TGTGCCAGCAGGCGGGGTAGTCAGCCCCAGCATTTT. The chain employs TRBV7-9 and TRBJ1-5; D uncertain. The CDR3 contains 12 residues. CDR1 and CDR2 (germline): SEHNR, FQNEAQ (reference sequence). V shed 6 bases and J shed 6 bases, with 9 bases lying between them.

The gene calls are TRBV7-3 and TRBJ2-1; 12 bases agree with TRBD2. CDR3 length equals 15 residues. Germline-derived CDR1 and CDR2 are SGHTA and FQGTGA. J gave up 5 bases and V 4 bases, and 3 bases lay outside the gene matches. The CDR3: CASSSGLAGHNEQFF. CDR3 DNA sequence: TGTGCCAGCAGCTCTGGACTAGCGGGGCACAATGAGCAGTTCTTC.

The gene calls are TRBV29-1 and TRBJ2-2; possibly TRBD2 for D (5 bases). Germline CDR1 and CDR2: SQVTM and ANQGSEA. This CDR3 spans 13 amino acids. V shed 5 bases and J shed 5 bases, with 12 bases lying between them. The CDR3 loop is CSVPGSGTGELFF. The CDR3 DNA reads TGCAGCGTTCCCGGATCGGGGACCGGGGAGCTGTTTTTT.

The chain is built from TRBV5-4 and TRBJ2-7, with 8 bases identical to TRBD1. CDR3 length: 15 amino acids. Looked up from germline, CDR1 is SGHNT and CDR2 is YYREEE (reference sequence). V lost 2 bases and J lost 0; bases outside the gene matches: 4. CDR3 in DNA: TGTGCCAGCAGCTTCCCCGGGACAGGCTCCTACGAGCAGTACTTC. Translating gives CASSFPGTGSYEQYF.

The rearrangement links TRBV7-9 to TRBJ2-5; D is perhaps TRBD2 (6 bases). V lost 0 bases and J lost 1, with 6 bases in between. Germline V gives CDR1 SEHNR, CDR2 FQNEAQ (reference sequence). This CDR3 has 14 residues. The CDR3 nucleotides are TGTGCCAGCAGCTTAGCTAGCGGCCAAGAGACCCAGTACTTC. It translates to CASSLASGQETQYF.

The J gene is TRBJ1-2, the V gene TRBV11-2; possibly TRBD1 for D (6 bases). Germline values: CDR1 SGHAT, CDR2 FQNNGV. The CDR3 is 13 amino acids. Trimming cost V 0 bases and J 7 bases, with 9 bases left between them. The CDR3 DNA is TGTGCCAGCAGCTTAGAAGCAGGGGTTGGCTACACCTTC. The encoded protein is CASSLEAGVGYTF.

The chain joins TRBV3-1 (or the pseudogene TRBV3-2) to TRBJ2-5; the match to TRBD1 covers 8 bases. The CDR3 is made up of 14 amino acids. The germline gives CDR1 LGHDT, CDR2 YNNKEL (reference sequence). J gave up 5 bases and V 4 bases, and 6 bases lay outside the gene matches. The CDR3 sequence: CASSLGQGEETQYF. CDR3 nucleotides: TGTGCCAGCAGCCTAGGACAGGGCGAGGAGACCCAGTACTTC.

This clone was seen at least ten times. The CDR3 region is CASSEAGGAQGKLFF. CDR3 nucleotides: TGTGCCAGCAGTGAAGCTGGGGGGGCACAAGGAAAACTGTTTTTT. The chain is built from TRBV6-1 and TRBJ1-4, with D possibly matching TRBD1 (6 bases). In germline, CDR1 is MNHNS, CDR2 SASEGT. The length of the CDR3 is 15 residues. V gave up 0 bases and J gave up 10 bases, with 15 bases separating them.

Here the CDR3 reads CASSREVPTEAFF. Here the CDR3 DNA reads TGTGCCAGCAGCCGAGAAGTGCCCACTGAAGCTTTCTTT. The chain carries TRBV6-5 and TRBJ1-1; no clear D gene. CDR1 and CDR2 (germline): MNHEY, SVGAGI. V gave up 6 bases and J gave up 4 bases, with 12 bases separating them. The CDR3 runs to 13 residues.

CDR3 sequence: CASSSLPQTGRLYEQYF. CDR3 coding DNA: TGTGCCAGCAGTTCTCTACCCCAGACAGGGAGACTCTACGAGCAGTACTTC. The chain links TRBV6-2 or TRBV6-3 to TRBJ2-7; 7 nucleotides line up with TRBD1. J gave up 3 bases and V 4 bases, and 15 bases lay outside the gene matches. Germline V gives CDR1 MNHEY, CDR2 SVGEGT. The CDR3 runs 17 residues.